The 30 T cell receptor beta chains below were found in one sample sequenced in a study of OX40 agonist ivuxolimab in advanced cancers. Some clones are missing from TCRdb's copy, which holds only in-frame ones; the method was immunoSEQ multiplex PCR. The table shows roughly 13,000 clones, with 70% to 85% occurring only once. Source: CD4+ or CD8+ T cells sorted from blood, taken in a trial of the OX40 agonist ivuxolimab. The receptors stem from an adult with an advanced solid tumor such as melanoma, head and neck, liver or kidney cancer.

DNA of the CDR3: TGTGCCAGCAACATGGTGGGCGGGGAGACCCAGTACTTC. Amino acid sequence: CASNMVGGETQYF. This chain connects TRBV5-6 to TRBJ2-5, with a weak D call TRBD2 (5 bases). The V end was cut by 6 bases, the J end by 5 bases, with 14 bases between. The CDR3 loop spans 13 amino acids. Looked up from germline, CDR1 is SGHDT and CDR2 is YYEEEE.

This clone was found once. This chain connects TRBV27 to TRBJ2-7; no reliable D call. This CDR3 contains 13 residues. Trimming left V 2 bases short and J 3 bases short, with 8 bases between. The germline gives CDR1 MNHEY, CDR2 SMNVEV (reference sequence). The CDR3 region is CASSLHGSYEQYF. The CDR3 nucleotides are TGTGCCAGCAGTTTACATGGCAGCTACGAGCAGTACTTC.

This sequence joins TRBV6-4 and TRBJ2-1; 10 positions match TRBD2. V was pared by 0 bases and J by 6 bases, with 8 bases of the junction left unmatched. This CDR3 region has 17 residues. Germline V gene lookup returns CDR1 MRHNA and CDR2 SNTAGT. This chain's CDR3 is CASSDSSSGSKGNEQFF. CDR3 nucleotides: TGTGCCAGCAGTGACTCCTCTAGCGGGAGTAAAGGCAATGAGCAGTTCTTC.

This clone occurred once. The V and J genes are TRBV27 and TRBJ2-7; 9 nucleotides line up with TRBD1. The CDR3 is 15 residues long. V dropped 0 bases and J dropped 2; count of bases not matched to a gene: 2. From germline, CDR1 is MNHEY and CDR2 SMNVEV (reference sequence). As DNA, the CDR3 is TGTGCCAGCAGTTTATCATGGACAGGGGCCTACGAGCAGTACTTC. Protein sequence: CASSLSWTGAYEQYF.

This clone has a single count. The rearrangement joins TRBV19 to TRBJ2-7, with 7 bases that match TRBD2. CDR1 is LNHDA, CDR2 SQIVND, per germline (reference sequence). V was pared by 2 bases and J by 1 base, with 2 bases of the junction left unmatched. The CDR3 is 14 residues long. The CDR3 DNA is TGTGCCAGTAGTATAACGGGAGGATCCTACGAGCAGTACTTC. Translating gives CASSITGGSYEQYF.

This sequence joins TRBV5-5 and TRBJ2-7, with 10 bases fitting TRBD2. There are 15 residues in the CDR3. Trimming at V came to 0 bases and at J to 5 bases, leaving 5 bases not matched to a gene. Germline V gene lookup returns CDR1 SGHKS and CDR2 YYEKEE (reference sequence). The CDR3 protein is CASSLGASGRDEQYF. CDR3 nucleotides: TGTGCCAGCAGCTTGGGGGCTAGCGGGAGAGACGAGCAGTACTTC.

This sequence joins TRBV7-8 and TRBJ2-3; D is unclear. This CDR3 spans 11 amino acids. Trimming removed 5 bases at V and 4 bases at J, with 4 bases between. Germline CDR1 and CDR2: SGHVS and FQNEAQ. CDR3 DNA: TGTGCCAGCAGCAATTCAGATACGCAGTATTTT. Encoded protein: CASSNSDTQYF.

The gene calls are TRBV4-1 and TRBJ2-2; D unresolved. The CDR3 is 12 amino acids. The V gene lost 9 bases and the J gene lost 7 bases, with 12 bases spanning the gap. Per germline, CDR1 MGHRA and CDR2 YSYEKL. The CDR3 is CASSGSSGELFF. In nucleotides, the CDR3 is TGCGCCAGTTCAGGATCTAGCGGGGAGCTGTTTTTT.

This clone has a handful of counts. The chain is built from TRBV15 and TRBJ2-3; D might be TRBD1 (6 bases). CDR3 size: 17 residues. With 5 bases removed from V and 0 bases from J, the gap between germline ends came to 18 bases. CDR1 is LNHNV and CDR2 is YYDKDF in the germline V gene (reference sequence). The CDR3 here is CATSGTGTSFSTDTQYF. CDR3 DNA: TGTGCCACCAGCGGAACCGGGACATCCTTTAGCACAGATACGCAGTATTTT.

J is TRBJ1-6 and V is TRBV6-5, with TRBD1 matching over 10 bases. Germline CDR1 and CDR2: MNHEY and SVGAGI. V lost 6 bases to trimming and J lost 10 bases; unmatched junction nucleotides: 9. This CDR3 comprises 15 residues. In nucleotides, the CDR3 is TGTGCCAGCAGCCTGGGACAGGGGTTTCGGTCACCCCTCCACTTT. Encoded protein: CASSLGQGFRSPLHF.

This clone counts as medium-sized. The chain has TRBV19 and TRBJ2-7; tentative D call: TRBD1 (5 bases). CDR1 is LNHDA, CDR2 SQIVND, per germline (reference sequence). This CDR3 spans 13 amino acids. Trimming cost V 5 bases and J 2 bases, with 10 bases left between them. The CDR3 sequence is CASSADTAYEQYF. The CDR3 region has the DNA TGTGCCAGTAGTGCGGACACCGCCTACGAGCAGTACTTC.

The V and J genes are TRBV6-1 and TRBJ2-7; 7 bases match TRBD1. CDR3 length equals 15 residues. V was clipped by 6 bases and J by 4 bases; unmatched bases: 12. Germline loops: CDR1 MNHNS, CDR2 SASEGT. This CDR3 reads CASRDRIGDGYEQYF. As DNA, the CDR3 is TGTGCCAGCAGGGACAGGATTGGAGACGGGTACGAGCAGTACTTC.

This clone is categorized as medium-sized (0.01 to 0.1%). The chain couples TRBV10-1 to TRBJ1-1; D uncertain. The length of the CDR3 is 13 residues. Per germline, CDR1 WNHNN and CDR2 SYGVQD (reference sequence). V was trimmed by 8 bases and J by 4 bases, leaving 14 bases between them. For the CDR3, the DNA is TGCGCCAGCTCGACAAGGCCCAGCACTGAAGCTTTCTTT. It specifies CASSTRPSTEAFF.

The rearrangement links TRBV28 to TRBJ2-5; D ambiguous. Deletions cut 4 bases from V and 0 bases from J, with 6 bases between. Germline V CDR1 and CDR2: MDHEN, SYDVKM. The CDR3 spans 13 residues. CDR3 region: CASSSMYQETQYF. CDR3 DNA: TGTGCCAGCAGTTCAATGTACCAAGAGACCCAGTACTTC.

The gene calls are TRBV19 and TRBJ1-5, with 10 nucleotides matching TRBD1. The CDR3 covers 14 residues. J was trimmed by 0 bases and V by 11 bases; bases with no gene match: 4. The germline CDR1 and CDR2 sequences are LNHDA and SQIVND (reference sequence). The CDR3 nucleotides read TGTGCCGCGGGGACAGGGGATAGCAATCAGCCCCAGCATTTT. As protein: CAAGTGDSNQPQHF.

This clone was seen just once. An end of the junction differs from the germline gene, which may be a read error. The J gene is TRBJ2-5, the V gene TRBV7-7, with 13 bases aligning to TRBD2. The length of the CDR3 is 16 residues. Looked up from germline, CDR1 is SSHAT and CDR2 is FNYEAQ (reference sequence). CDR3 bases: TGTGCTAGCAGTTCGGGACTAGCGGGATTCGGGGAGACCCAGTACTTC. Protein: CASSSGLAGFGETQYF.

V usage is TRBV7-8 and J usage is TRBJ2-4; the match to TRBD2 covers 11 bases. Germline values: CDR1 SGHVS, CDR2 FQNEAQ. Losses at the gene ends were 2 bases for V and 0 bases for J; bases not matched to a gene: 15. CDR3 length: 21 amino acids. This CDR3 reads CASSLTTSGIQDGRAKNIQYF. DNA of the CDR3: TGTGCCAGCAGCTTAACGACTAGCGGGATTCAAGATGGACGAGCCAAAAACATTCAGTACTTC.

In nucleotides, the CDR3 is TGTGCCAGCAGTGAAACAGGGGTTAGAGATGAGCAGTTCTTC. Protein sequence: CASSETGVRDEQFF. This chain uses TRBV6-1 with TRBJ2-1; 7 nucleotides line up with TRBD1. There are 14 residues in the CDR3. V shed 2 bases and J 8 bases; nucleotides not matched to a gene: 6. CDR1 and CDR2 from the germline V gene are MNHNS and SASEGT.

The J gene is TRBJ1-5, the V gene TRBV4-1, with 7 bases that match TRBD1. The CDR3 contains 15 residues. The V gene's germline CDR1 is MGHRA and CDR2 YSYEKL. V was pared by 5 bases and J by 0 bases, with 4 bases of the junction left unmatched. This chain's CDR3 is CASSRTGISNQPQHF. The CDR3 nucleotides read TGCGCCAGCAGCAGGACAGGCATTAGCAATCAGCCCCAGCATTTT.

The CDR3 sequence: CASSVWGADGYTF. The CDR3 nucleotides read TGCGCCAGCAGTGTTTGGGGGGCGGATGGCTACACCTTC. The chain joins TRBV10-2 to TRBJ1-2; D may be TRBD1 (6 bases). V was cut by 4 bases and J by 6 bases, with 12 bases left in between. This CDR3 comprises 13 residues. CDR1 is WSHSY, CDR2 SAAADI, per germline.

This clone is labeled medium-sized. V usage is TRBV30 and J usage is TRBJ1-4; no clear D. This CDR3 spans 12 amino acids. V shed 4 bases and J shed 0 bases, with 3 bases lying between them. Per the germline V gene, CDR1 is GTSNPN and CDR2 is SVGIG (reference sequence). CDR3: CAWMTTNEKLFF. CDR3 in DNA: TGTGCCTGGATGACAACTAATGAAAAACTGTTTTTT.

V usage is TRBV15 and J usage is TRBJ2-1; 8 bases fit TRBD1. V lost 3 bases, J lost 8 bases, and 6 bases stayed unmatched. CDR3 length: 14 residues. From germline, CDR1 is LNHNV and CDR2 YYDKDF (reference sequence). In nucleotides, the CDR3 is TGTGCCACCAGCAGTAGACAGGGGAAAGATGAGCAGTTCTTC. This codes for CATSSRQGKDEQFF.

The J gene is TRBJ2-1, the V gene TRBV2; D uncertain. V shed 7 bases and J shed 5 bases, with 15 bases lying between them. CDR1 is SNHLY and CDR2 is FYNNEI in the germline V gene. This CDR3 is 14 amino acids long. CDR3 sequence (DNA): TGTGCCAGCATTCTCTCTGGCGTTAACAATGAGCAGTTCTTC. Residues: CASILSGVNNEQFF.

The chain recombines TRBV6-1 with TRBJ2-7; D possibly uses TRBD1 or TRBD2 (6 bases each). The CDR3 is made up of 17 amino acids. Germline V lookup: CDR1 MNHNS, CDR2 SASEGT. V dropped 3 bases and J dropped 1 base, with 19 bases sitting between them. The CDR3 DNA is TGTGCCAGCAGTGACATATTGGGGGGCGCAGGGTCCTACGAGCAGTACTTC. Protein: CASSDILGGAGSYEQYF.

This clone is large. Other DNA sequences in this sample translate to the same CDR3. The J gene is TRBJ2-7, the V gene TRBV9, with 7 bases aligning to TRBD2. V dropped 0 bases and J dropped 0; count of bases not matched to a gene: 3. Germline V gives CDR1 SGDLS, CDR2 YYNGEE. The CDR3 has 15 amino acids. CDR3 sequence reads: CASSVAASGSYEQYF. Here the CDR3 DNA reads TGTGCCAGCAGCGTAGCGGCTAGCGGCTCCTACGAGCAGTACTTC.

The chain links TRBV5-1 to TRBJ1-2, with TRBD1 matching 12 bases. This CDR3 has 18 residues. Trimming took 3 bases from V and 3 from J; bases not matched to a gene: 12. CDR1 SGHRS and CDR2 YFSETQ come from the germline V gene. CDR3 nucleotides: TGCGCCAGCAGCTGGGGACAGGGGGCGCTTCTACGAGACTATGGCTACACCTTC. It is translated as CASSWGQGALLRDYGYTF.

The genes are TRBV4-2 and TRBJ2-6, with a weak D call TRBD2 (5 bases). Per the germline V gene, CDR1 is LGHNA and CDR2 is YNFKEQ. Trimming shortened V by 0 bases and J by 2 bases, and 14 bases separated the two germline ends. There are 18 residues in the CDR3. The CDR3 DNA is TGTGCCAGCAGCCAAGACGGCATCGGGAACACTGGGGCCAACGTCCTGACTTTC. This encodes CASSQDGIGNTGANVLTF.

The chain has TRBV11-2 and TRBJ2-2; 8 bases are a match to TRBD1. Germline values: CDR1 SGHAT, CDR2 FQNNGV. The CDR3 is 16 amino acids. V lost 1 base, J lost 4 bases, and 5 bases stayed unmatched. The CDR3 protein is CASSLVGGTGTGELFF. CDR3 sequence (DNA): TGTGCCAGCAGCTTAGTCGGCGGGACAGGCACCGGGGAGCTGTTTTTT.

The chain uses TRBV5-6 and TRBJ2-7; 7 bases are a match to TRBD1. This CDR3 region has 14 residues. The V and J ends lost 5 bases and 1 base, in that order; junction bases with no gene match: 6. Germline V gene sequence: CDR1 SGHDT, CDR2 YYEEEE. CDR3 amino acids: CASRYRGPSYEQYF. In DNA form, the CDR3 reads TGTGCCAGCAGGTACAGGGGACCTTCCTACGAGCAGTACTTC.

This sequence joins TRBV4-1 and TRBJ2-1; 10 bases fit TRBD2. The CDR3 contains 15 residues. V was pared by 0 bases and J by 9 bases, with 5 bases of the junction left unmatched. CDR1 is MGHRA and CDR2 is YSYEKL in the germline V gene. CDR3 loop: CASSQESASGSEQFF. The CDR3 bases are TGCGCCAGCAGCCAAGAGTCGGCTAGCGGGAGTGAGCAGTTCTTC.